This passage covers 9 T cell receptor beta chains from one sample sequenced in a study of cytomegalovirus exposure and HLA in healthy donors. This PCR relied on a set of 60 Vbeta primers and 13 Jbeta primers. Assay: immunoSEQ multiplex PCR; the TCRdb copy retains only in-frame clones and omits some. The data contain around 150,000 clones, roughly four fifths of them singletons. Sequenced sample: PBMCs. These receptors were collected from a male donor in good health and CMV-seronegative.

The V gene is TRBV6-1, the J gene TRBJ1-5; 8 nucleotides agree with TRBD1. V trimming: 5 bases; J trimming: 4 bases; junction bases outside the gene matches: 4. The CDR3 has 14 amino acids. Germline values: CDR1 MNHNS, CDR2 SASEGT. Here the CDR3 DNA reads TGTGCCAGCAGTCCGACAGGGGTAAATCAGCCCCAGCATTTT. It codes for CASSPTGVNQPQHF.

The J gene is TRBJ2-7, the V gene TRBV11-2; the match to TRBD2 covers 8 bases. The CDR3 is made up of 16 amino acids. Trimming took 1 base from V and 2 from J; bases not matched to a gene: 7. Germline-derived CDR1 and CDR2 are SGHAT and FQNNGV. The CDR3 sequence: CASSLVGQRETYEQYF. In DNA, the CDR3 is TGTGCCAGCAGCTTAGTCGGCCAGCGGGAGACCTACGAGCAGTACTTC.

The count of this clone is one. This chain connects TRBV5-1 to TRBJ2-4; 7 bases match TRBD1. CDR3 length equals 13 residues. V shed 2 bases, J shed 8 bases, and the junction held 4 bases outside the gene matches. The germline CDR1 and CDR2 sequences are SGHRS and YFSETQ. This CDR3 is CASSFRDSDIQYF. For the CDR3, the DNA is TGCGCCAGCAGCTTCCGGGACAGTGACATTCAGTACTTC.

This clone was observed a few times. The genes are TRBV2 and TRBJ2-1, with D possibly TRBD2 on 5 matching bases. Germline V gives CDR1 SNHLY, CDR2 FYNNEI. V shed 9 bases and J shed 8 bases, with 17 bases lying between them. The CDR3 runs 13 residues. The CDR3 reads CASPMFGEYEQFF. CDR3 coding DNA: TGTGCCAGTCCGATGTTTGGGGAGTATGAGCAGTTCTTC.

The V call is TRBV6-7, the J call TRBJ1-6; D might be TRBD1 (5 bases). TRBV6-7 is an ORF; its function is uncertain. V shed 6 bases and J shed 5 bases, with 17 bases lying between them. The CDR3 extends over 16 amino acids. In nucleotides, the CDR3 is TGTGCCAGCAGGCAACAGGCAGTCCTCCATAATTCACCCCTCCACTTT. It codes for CASRQQAVLHNSPLHF.

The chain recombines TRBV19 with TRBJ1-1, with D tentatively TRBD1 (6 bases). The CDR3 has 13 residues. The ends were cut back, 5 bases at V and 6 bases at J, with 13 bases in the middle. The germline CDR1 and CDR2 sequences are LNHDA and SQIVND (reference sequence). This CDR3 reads CASSSTGGPEAFF. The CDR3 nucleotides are TGTGCCAGTAGTTCAACGGGGGGGCCTGAAGCTTTCTTT.

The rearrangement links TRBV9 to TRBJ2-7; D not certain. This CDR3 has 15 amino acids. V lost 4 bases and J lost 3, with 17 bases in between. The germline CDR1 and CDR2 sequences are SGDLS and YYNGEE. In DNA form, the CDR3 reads TGTGCCAGCAGCCCTTTCGAGACAACCCTCTACGAGCAGTACTTC. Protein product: CASSPFETTLYEQYF.

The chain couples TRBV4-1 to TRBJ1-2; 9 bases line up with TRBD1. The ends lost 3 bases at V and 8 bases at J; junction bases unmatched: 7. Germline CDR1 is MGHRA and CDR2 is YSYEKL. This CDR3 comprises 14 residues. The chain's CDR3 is CASSHEMTGGGYTF. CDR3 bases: TGCGCCAGCAGCCATGAAATGACAGGGGGGGGCTACACCTTC.

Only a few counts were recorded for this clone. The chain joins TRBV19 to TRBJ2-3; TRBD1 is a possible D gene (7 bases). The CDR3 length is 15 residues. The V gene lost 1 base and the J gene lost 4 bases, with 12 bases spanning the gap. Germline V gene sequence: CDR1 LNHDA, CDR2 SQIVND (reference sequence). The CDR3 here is CASSIVAGGPDTQYF. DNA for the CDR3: TGTGCCAGTAGTATAGTGGCAGGGGGGCCAGATACGCAGTATTTT. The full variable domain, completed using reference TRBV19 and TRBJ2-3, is DGGITQSPKYLFRKEGQNVTLSCEQNLNHDAMYWYRQDPGQGLRLIYYSQIVNDFQKGDIAEGYSVSREKKESFPLTVTSAQKNPTAFYLCASSIVAGGPDTQYFGPGTRLTVL.